Listed here is a single T cell receptor beta chain. The germline gives CDR1 MDHEN, CDR2 SYDVKM. The CDR3 is 19 residues long. V lost 7 bases and J lost 0; bases outside the gene matches: 15. Some clones are missing from TCRdb's copy, which holds only in-frame ones; the method was immunoSEQ multiplex PCR. The sample yields hundreds of thousands of clones, roughly 88% seen once. This entry belongs to a study of blood T cell repertoires in COVID-19. Study-level information: Sites across the United States, Italy and Spain contributed samples from acute and convalescent COVID-19. Sample material is recorded as cDNA or gDNA derived from T cells, B-cell-depleted T cells, or PBMCs.

The TCR comes from a woman aged 45-65 years with acute COVID-19. Source material: PBMCs or T cells enriched from blood (not recorded which). This chain uses TRBV28 with TRBJ2-1; 10 bases match TRBD2. CDR3 nucleotide sequence: TGTGCCAGCAACCCGCAAGCGGGAGGGAACCCTAACTCCTACAATGAGCAGTTCTTC. It codes for CASNPQAGGNPNSYNEQFF.